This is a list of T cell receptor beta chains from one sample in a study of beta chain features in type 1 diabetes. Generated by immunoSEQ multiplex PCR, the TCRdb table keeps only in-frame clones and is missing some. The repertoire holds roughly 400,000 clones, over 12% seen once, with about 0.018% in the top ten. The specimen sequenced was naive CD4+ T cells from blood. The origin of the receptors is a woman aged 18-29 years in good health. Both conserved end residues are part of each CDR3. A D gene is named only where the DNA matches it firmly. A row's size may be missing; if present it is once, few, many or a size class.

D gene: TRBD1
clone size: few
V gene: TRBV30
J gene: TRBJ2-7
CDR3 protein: CACGTTGGSYEQYF
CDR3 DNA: TGTGCCTGCGGAACTACAGGGGGCTCCTACGAGCAGTACTTC

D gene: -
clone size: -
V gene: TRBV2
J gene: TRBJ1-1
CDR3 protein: CASSGPLNTEAFF
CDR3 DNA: TGTGCCAGCAGTGGGCCATTGAACACTGAAGCTTTCTTT

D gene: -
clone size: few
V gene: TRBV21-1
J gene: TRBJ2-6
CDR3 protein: CASSTRQGVPSGANVLTF
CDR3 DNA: TGTGCCAGCAGCACGAGACAGGGAGTCCCATCTGGGGCCAACGTCCTGACTTTC

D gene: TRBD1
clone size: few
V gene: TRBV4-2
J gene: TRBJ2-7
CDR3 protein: CASSQGQGDLRSYEQYF
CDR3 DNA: TGTGCCAGCAGCCAAGGGCAGGGGGACCTACGTTCCTACGAGCAGTACTTC

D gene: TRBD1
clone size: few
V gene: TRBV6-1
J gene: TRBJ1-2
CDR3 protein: CASNARGTADYGYTF
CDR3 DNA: TGTGCCAGCAATGCTCGTGGGACAGCCGACTATGGCTACACCTTC

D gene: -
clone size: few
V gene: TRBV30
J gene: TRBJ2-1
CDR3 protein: CAWASGTSSYNEQFF
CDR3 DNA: TGTGCCTGGGCCAGCGGTACCTCCTCCTACAATGAGCAGTTCTTC

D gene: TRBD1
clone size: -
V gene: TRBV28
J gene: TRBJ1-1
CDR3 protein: CASSPPFRQGNQAFF
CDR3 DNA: TGTGCCAGCAGCCCTCCTTTCCGACAGGGGAACCAAGCTTTCTTT

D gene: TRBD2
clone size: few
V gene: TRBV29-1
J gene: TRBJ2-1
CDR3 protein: CSLGEGRGNEQFF
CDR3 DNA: TGCAGCCTGGGGGAGGGTAGAGGAAATGAGCAGTTCTTC

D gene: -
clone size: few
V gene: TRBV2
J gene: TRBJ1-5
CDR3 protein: CASSVGGEVNQPQHF
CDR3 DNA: TGTGCCAGCAGTGTCGGGGGAGAGGTCAATCAGCCCCAGCATTTT

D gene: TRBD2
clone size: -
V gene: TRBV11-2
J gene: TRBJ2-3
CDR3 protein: CASSFPAGGPYDTQYF
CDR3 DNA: TGTGCCAGCAGCTTTCCAGCGGGAGGGCCATATGATACGCAGTATTTT

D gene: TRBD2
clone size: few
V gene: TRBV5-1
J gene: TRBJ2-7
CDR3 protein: CASTSSGRASYEQYF
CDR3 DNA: TGCGCCAGCACCTCTAGCGGGAGGGCCTCCTACGAGCAGTACTTC

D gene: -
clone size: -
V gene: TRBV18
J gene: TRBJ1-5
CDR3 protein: CASSSRGLPNSNQPQHF
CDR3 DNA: TGTGCCAGCAGCTCAAGGGGACTGCCGAATAGCAATCAGCCCCAGCATTTT

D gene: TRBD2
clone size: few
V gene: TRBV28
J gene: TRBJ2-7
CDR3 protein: CAISLSRAGGDEQYF
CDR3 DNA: TGTGCCATATCCCTCAGTCGAGCGGGAGGCGACGAGCAGTACTTC

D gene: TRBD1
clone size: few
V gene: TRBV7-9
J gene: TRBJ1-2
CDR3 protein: CASSLGLTGPESDGYTF
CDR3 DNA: TGTGCCAGCAGCTTAGGCCTGACAGGGCCGGAGTCTGATGGCTACACCTTC

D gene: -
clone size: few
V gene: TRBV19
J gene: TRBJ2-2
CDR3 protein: CASSIAAGANTGELFF
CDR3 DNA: TGTGCCAGTAGTATAGCAGCAGGCGCTAACACCGGGGAGCTGTTTTTT

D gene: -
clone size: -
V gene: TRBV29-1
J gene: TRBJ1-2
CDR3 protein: CSVEEQGNSYTF
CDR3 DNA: TGCAGCGTTGAAGAACAGGGAAATAGCTACACCTTC

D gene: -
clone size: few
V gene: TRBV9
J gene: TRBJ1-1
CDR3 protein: CASSVGGVISEAFF
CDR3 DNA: TGTGCCAGCAGCGTAGGAGGCGTGATATCAGAAGCTTTCTTT

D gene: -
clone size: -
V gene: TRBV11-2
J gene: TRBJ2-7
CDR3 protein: CASSLNAQGYEQYF
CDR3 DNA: TGTGCCAGCAGCCTCAACGCCCAGGGCTACGAGCAGTACTTC

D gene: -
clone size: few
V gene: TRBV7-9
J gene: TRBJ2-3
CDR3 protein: CASNIGVKYF
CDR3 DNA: TGTGCCAGCAACATAGGGGTTAAGTATTTT

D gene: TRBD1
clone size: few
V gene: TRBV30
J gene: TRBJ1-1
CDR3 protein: CAWRHTGVGTEAFF
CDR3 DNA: TGTGCCTGGAGACATACAGGGGTGGGGACTGAAGCTTTCTTT

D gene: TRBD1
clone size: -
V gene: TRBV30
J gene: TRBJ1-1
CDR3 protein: CAWSVIGTEPEAFF
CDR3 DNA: TGTGCCTGGAGTGTAATTGGGACAGAGCCTGAAGCTTTCTTT

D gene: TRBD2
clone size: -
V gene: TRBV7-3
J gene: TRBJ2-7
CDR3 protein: CASSLTSGPDYEQYF
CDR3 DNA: TGTGCCAGCAGCCTGACTAGCGGGCCCGACTACGAGCAGTACTTC

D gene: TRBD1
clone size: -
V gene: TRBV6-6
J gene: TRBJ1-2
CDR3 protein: CASSYGTGPNYGYTF
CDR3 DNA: TGTGCCAGCAGTTACGGGACAGGTCCTAACTATGGCTACACCTTC

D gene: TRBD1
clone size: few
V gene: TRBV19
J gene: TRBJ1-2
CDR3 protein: CASTRGGASWLSNYGYTF
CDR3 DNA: TGTGCCAGTACCCGAGGGGGCGCGTCCTGGTTGTCTAACTATGGCTACACCTTC

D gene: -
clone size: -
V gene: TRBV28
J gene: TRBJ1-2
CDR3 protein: CASSLGLGGYTF
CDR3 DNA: TGTGCCAGCAGTTTGGGCCTCGGTGGCTACACCTTC

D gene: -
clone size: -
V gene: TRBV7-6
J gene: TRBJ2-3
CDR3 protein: CASSLYVGATDTQYF
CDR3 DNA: TGTGCCAGCAGCTTATACGTGGGAGCCACAGATACGCAGTATTTT

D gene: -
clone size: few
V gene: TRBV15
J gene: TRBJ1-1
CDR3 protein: CATSSRGGTEAFF
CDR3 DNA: TGTGCCACCAGCAGTAGGGGGGGCACTGAAGCTTTCTTT

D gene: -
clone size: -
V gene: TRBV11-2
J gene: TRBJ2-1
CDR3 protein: CASSLRPADSYNEQFF
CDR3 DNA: TGTGCCAGCAGCTTACGCCCGGCGGACTCCTACAATGAGCAGTTCTTC

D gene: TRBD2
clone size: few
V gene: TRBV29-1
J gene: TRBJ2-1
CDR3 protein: CSVRTSGSNNEQFF
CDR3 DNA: TGCAGCGTACGGACTAGCGGATCAAACAATGAGCAGTTCTTC

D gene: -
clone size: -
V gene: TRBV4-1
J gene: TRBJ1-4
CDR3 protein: CASSQDPSSATNEKLFF
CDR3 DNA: TGCGCCAGCAGCCAAGATCCCAGTAGCGCAACTAATGAAAAACTGTTTTTT

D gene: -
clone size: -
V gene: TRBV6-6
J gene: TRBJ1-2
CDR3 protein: CASSYRQQGFGYTF
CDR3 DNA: TGTGCCAGCAGTTACCGCCAACAGGGTTTCGGCTACACCTTC

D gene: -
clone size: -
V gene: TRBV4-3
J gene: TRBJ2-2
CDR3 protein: CASSQDRGIPGELFF
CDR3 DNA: TGCGCCAGCAGCCAAGACAGGGGAATCCCCGGGGAGCTGTTTTTT

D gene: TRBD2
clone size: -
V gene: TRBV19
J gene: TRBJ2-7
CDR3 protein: CASSIVTSGSYEQYF
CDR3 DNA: TGTGCCAGTAGTATCGTGACTAGCGGGAGCTACGAGCAGTACTTC

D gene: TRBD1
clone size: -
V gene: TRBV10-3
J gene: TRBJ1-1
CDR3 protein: CAISERDSEAFF
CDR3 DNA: TGTGCCATCAGTGAGAGGGACAGCGAAGCTTTCTTT

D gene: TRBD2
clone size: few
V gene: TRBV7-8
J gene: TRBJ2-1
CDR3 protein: CASSPQASGRANEQFF
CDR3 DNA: TGTGCCAGCAGCCCCCAAGCTAGCGGGAGGGCCAATGAGCAGTTCTTC

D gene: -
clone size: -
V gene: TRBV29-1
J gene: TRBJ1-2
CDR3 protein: CSGEGRYGYTF
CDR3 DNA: TGCAGCGGGGAGGGAAGATATGGCTACACCTTC

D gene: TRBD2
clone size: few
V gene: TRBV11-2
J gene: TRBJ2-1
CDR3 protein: CASSRTSGGNEQFF
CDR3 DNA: TGTGCCAGCAGTCGGACTAGCGGGGGTAATGAGCAGTTCTTC

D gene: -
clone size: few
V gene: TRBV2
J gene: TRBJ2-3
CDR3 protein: CASSYRQVETDTQYF
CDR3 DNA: TGTGCCAGCAGTTACCGACAGGTTGAGACAGATACGCAGTATTTT

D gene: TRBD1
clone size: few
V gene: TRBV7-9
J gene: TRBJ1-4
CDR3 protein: CASSSSDRGRIEKLFF
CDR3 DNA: TGTGCCAGCAGCTCCTCCGACAGGGGGCGAATTGAAAAACTGTTTTTT

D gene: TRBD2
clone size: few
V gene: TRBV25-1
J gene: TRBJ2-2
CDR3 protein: CASSMAGDTGELFF
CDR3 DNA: TGTGCCAGCAGTATGGCGGGAGACACCGGGGAGCTGTTTTTT

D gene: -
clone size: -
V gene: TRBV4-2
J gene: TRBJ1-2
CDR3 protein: CASSQDAGNYGYTF
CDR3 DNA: TGTGCCAGCAGCCAAGACGCAGGCAACTATGGCTACACCTTC